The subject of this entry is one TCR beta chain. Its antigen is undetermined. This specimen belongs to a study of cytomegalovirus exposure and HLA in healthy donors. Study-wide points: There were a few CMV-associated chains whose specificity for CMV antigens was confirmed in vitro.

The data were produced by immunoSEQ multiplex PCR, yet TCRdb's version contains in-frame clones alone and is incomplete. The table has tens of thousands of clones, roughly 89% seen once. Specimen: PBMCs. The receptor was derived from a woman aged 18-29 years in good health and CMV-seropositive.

CDR3 region: CASSSGVTWNQPQHF. The CDR3 region has the DNA TGTGCCAGCAGCTCAGGGGTTACTTGGAATCAGCCCCAGCATTTT. This chain joins TRBV5-6 and TRBJ1-5; the D gene is possibly TRBD1 (6 bases). Trimming removed 3 bases from V and 4 bases from J, with 14 bases in between. CDR1 and CDR2 (germline): SGHDT, YYEEEE. This CDR3 is built from 15 residues.